The clone carrying this T cell receptor beta chain appeared once. Trimming removed 3 bases at V and 0 bases at J, with 6 bases between. Per the germline V gene, CDR1 is WNHNN and CDR2 is SYGVQD (reference sequence). This CDR3 comprises 14 residues. The sample originates from a study of blood T cell repertoires in COVID-19. Study-level background: Material from acute and convalescent COVID-19 was sourced from the United States, Italy and Spain. The cDNA or gDNA used as material had been derived from T cells, B-cell-depleted T cells, or PBMCs.

In the study's own analysis: Counts of nucleated cells, estimated from reference gene primer amplification, were obtained. Sequencing was performed with immunoSEQ multiplex PCR; in TCRdb, only in-frame clones are kept and a portion is missing. D and trimming come from the DNA, and the V and J calls and clone size come from that table. In the table there are some 240,000 clones, around 84% of which are singletons. The TCR was taken from a woman aged 40 to 50 who had recovered from COVID-19. The gene calls are TRBV10-1 and TRBJ1-3; D gene ambiguous. Sequenced material: peripheral blood. CDR3: CASSDSRSGNTIYF. Written as DNA, the CDR3 is TGCGCCAGCAGTGACTCCCGCTCTGGAAACACCATATATTTT.